This TCR beta chain was recovered during a study of T-cell reconstitution after alpha-beta-depleted transplantation in children (dated by TCRdb to the mid-2010s). About the full investigation: Using TCR repertoire profiling, the study followed T-cell immune reconstitution in a quantitative way in children after TCRalphabeta/CD19-depleted allogeneic hematopoietic cell transplantation. Overall results and qualifications from the work: Over subsequent months, a decline in hyperexpanded clone frequencies was noted, and after one year, T-cell counts and TCRbeta diversity were mostly ascribed to newly produced T cells. Apparently early alphabetaT-cell count recovery about two months after transplant reportedly relied on only several hundred rapidly expanded clones derived from non-depleted graft cells. In some patients, the high TCRbeta diversity seen at day 60 was put down to recipient T cells and intrathymic progenitors that had survived conditioning.

The library was produced with PCR. Instrument on record: Illumina HiSeq 2500. TCR library preparation used molecular barcoding, with unique molecular identifiers applied to normalize quantification of the TCRbeta repertoire. The public reads were reanalyzed by TCRdb: fastp trimming at Q25, MiXCR alignment, in-frame beta chains only. Rows are combined by CDR3 protein, so each entry shows the most common genes and DNA. The sample table lists 670,000 or so distinct CDR3 sequences, around 12% of them with a count of one. Of the sample, 0.75% to 0.85% is held by the ten largest clones. There are many counts of this clonotype. The clone's antigen remains unknown. No base quality information exists; no much larger clone differs at one position. The treatment or condition label corresponds to: allogeneic hematopoietic cell transplantation with graft depleted of TCRalphabeta T cells and CD19 B cells. TCRalphabeta/CD19-depleted allogeneic hematopoietic cell grafts were given to the transplant recipients, all of whom were children.

The sequenced sample was PBMCs, obtained before TCRalphabeta/CD19-depleted stem cell transplant. The TCR was taken from a girl aged 2 to 10 with congenital amegakaryocytic thrombocytopenia, due to receive a stem cell transplant.

The nucleotides are TGTGCCAGCAGTGAAGGCTTTTCCTACGAGCAGTACTTC. It translates as CASSEGFSYEQYF. The sequence links TRBV25-1 to TRBJ2-7; the D gene is unclear. CDR1 MGHDK and CDR2 SYGVNS are derived from the germline V gene. The trim is 2 bases for V and 1 base for J, with a gap of 6 bases between the germline ends. Reading from cysteine to phenylalanine, the CDR3 counts 13 amino acids. Here the CDR3 DNA is all that survives: 39 bases in frame from base 1.